This TCR beta chain was documented in a study of molecular identifiers for immune sequencing clone quantification. Many counts were recorded for this clonotype. CDR1 and CDR2 from the germline V gene are SGHKS and YYEKEE (reference sequence). J gave up 5 bases and V 2 bases, and 10 bases lay outside the gene matches. The CDR3 totals 15 residues. TCRdb used MiXCR to reprocess the PCR reads, holding one entry per CDR3 protein. In the table there are a few hundred thousand distinct CDR3 sequences, over 20% of which are singletons. The origin of this receptor is a human donor in good health. Some libraries in this study had Jurkat cell RNA spiked in. Sequenced material: naive CD8+ T cells from blood, with Jurkat cell RNA spiked in. As for subset: FACS-sorted CD8+CD4-CCR7+CD45RA+ naive T cells. The chain couples TRBV5-5 to TRBJ2-7; 7 nucleotides align to TRBD2. The DNA for the CDR3 is TGTGCCAGCAGCTTCGTGAGGGGAGGGCCCGACGAGCAGTACTTC. Amino acid sequence: CASSFVRGGPDEQYF.